Listed below are T cell receptor beta chains from one sample, sequenced in a study of blood T cells in healthy people across ages. TCRdb redid the calling of the 5' RACE reads with MiXCR, one entry per CDR3 protein. The repertoire has 920,000 or so distinct CDR3 sequences, 45% of them found once; the top ten carry approximately 19%. The specimen sequenced was blood. Every receptor here comes from a woman aged 55 to 70 in good health. Both conserved end residues are part of each CDR3.

V	J	CDR3
TRBV12-5	TRBJ2-3	CASGLDTDTQYF
TRBV6-5	TRBJ2-3	CASSYSRSLASDTQYF
TRBV10-3	TRBJ2-1	CAISGGGGTGNEQFF
TRBV28	TRBJ2-1	CASSVADRGNNEQFF
TRBV5-1	TRBJ2-3	CASSVGAVRLRDTQYF
TRBV10-3	TRBJ1-1	CAISESIGTEAFF
TRBV6-5	TRBJ1-2	CASSLNRFGGYTF
TRBV7-3	TRBJ2-1	CASSLKPGQGLSDEQFF
TRBV7-9	TRBJ2-1	CASSSWSYNEQFF
TRBV27	TRBJ2-3	CASSSSGKDTQYF
TRBV20-1	TRBJ2-5	CSGVSGQETQYF